These 21 T cell receptor beta chains came from one sample sequenced in a study of control samples from healthy donors and cancer patients. The assay was immunoSEQ multiplex PCR, and TCRdb's table has in-frame clones only and misses some. The table has fewer than 65,000 clones, approximately 89% seen once. The sequenced sample consisted of PBMCs. The source of these receptors is a man aged 40-49 years with colorectal cancer.

The chain uses TRBV5-1 and TRBJ1-5, with D perhaps TRBD1 (6 bases). This CDR3 contains 15 residues. CDR1 SGHRS and CDR2 YFSETQ come from the germline V gene. The germline V and J ends were trimmed by 6 bases and 1 base, with 14 bases remaining between them. As DNA, the CDR3 is TGCGCCAGCAACGATCCAGGGGCCAGCAATCAGCCCCAGCATTTT. As protein: CASNDPGASNQPQHF.

The chain joins TRBV12-5 to TRBJ2-7; D may be TRBD1 (6 bases). CDR1 LGHNT and CDR2 FRNRAP come from the germline V gene. This CDR3 spans 13 amino acids. V dropped 4 bases and J dropped 2 bases, with 9 bases sitting between them. The CDR3 DNA follows: TGTGCTAGTGGTTCCAGGGGTCCCTACGAGCAGTACTTC. This encodes CASGSRGPYEQYF. The full variable domain, in which reference TRBV12-5 and TRBJ2-7 provide the parts outside the CDR3, is DARVTQTPRHKVTEMGQEVTMRCQPILGHNTVFWYRQTMMQGLELLAYFRNRAPLDDSGMPKDRFSAEMPDATLATLKIQPSEPRDSAVYFCASGSRGPYEQYFGPGTRLTVT.

This clone was seen only once. This chain connects TRBV9 to TRBJ2-1; no clear D. Trimming stripped 0 bases from V and 1 base from J, with 17 bases between. CDR3 length: 18 amino acids. The germline V gene has CDR1 SGDLS and CDR2 YYNGEE. The CDR3 sequence: CASSVASSVFESYNEQFF. The CDR3 DNA is TGTGCCAGCAGCGTAGCTTCTAGTGTTTTCGAATCCTACAATGAGCAGTTCTTC.

This chain links TRBV14 with TRBJ2-2, with TRBD1 matching over 7 bases. After removal of 5 bases from V and 5 bases from J, the junction contained 11 bases not matched to a gene. This CDR3 has 16 residues. Germline CDR1 SGHDN, CDR2 FVKESK. In nucleotides, the CDR3 is TGTGCCAGCAGCTACCTCTCCAGGGGGAAGACCGGGGAGCTGTTTTTT. Protein: CASSYLSRGKTGELFF.

This chain links TRBV30 with TRBJ2-2; unclear D gene. CDR1 GTSNPN and CDR2 SVGIG come from the germline V gene (reference sequence). The CDR3 loop spans 13 amino acids. The V end was cut by 1 base, the J end by 4 bases, with 7 bases between. CDR3 DNA: TGTGCCTGGAGTGCGGACCTCACCGGGGAGCTGTTTTTT. This translates into CAWSADLTGELFF.

The V call is TRBV12-3 or TRBV12-4, the J call TRBJ2-7, with D perhaps TRBD2 (6 bases). This CDR3 has 13 residues. Trimming pared 5 bases from V and 7 bases from J, leaving 15 bases between. CDR3 amino acids: CASSDATRGEQYF. The CDR3 coding sequence is TGTGCCAGCAGTGACGCGACTAGAGGAGAGCAGTACTTC.

The CDR3 region is CASSAPGQGTYEQYF. CDR3 coding DNA: TGTGCCAGCAGTGCTCCGGGACAGGGTACCTACGAGCAGTACTTC. The chain has TRBV27 and TRBJ2-7; 9 bases fit TRBD1. CDR1 and CDR2 from the germline V gene are MNHEY and SMNVEV (reference sequence). This CDR3 is built from 15 residues. After removal of 5 bases from V and 2 bases from J, the junction contained 7 bases not matched to a gene.

By share, this clone ranks as medium-sized. The chain combines TRBV4-2 with TRBJ1-5; D possibly corresponds to TRBD1 (6 bases). This CDR3 spans 17 amino acids. The V gene lost 6 bases and the J gene lost 3 bases, with 21 bases spanning the gap. Germline values: CDR1 LGHNA, CDR2 YNFKEQ. The CDR3 DNA follows: TGTGCCAGCAGACCTACCCACAGGGTCACAACCAATCAGCCCCAGCATTTT. Translation gives CASRPTHRVTTNQPQHF.

The rearrangement joins TRBV27 to TRBJ1-2; tentatively, D is TRBD1 (5 bases). From germline, CDR1 is MNHEY and CDR2 SMNVEV (reference sequence). Trimming shortened V by 4 bases and J by 8 bases, and 11 bases separated the two germline ends. CDR3 length: 12 amino acids. The CDR3 reads CASSSGPGGYTF. The CDR3 DNA is TGTGCCAGCAGTTCGGGGCCAGGAGGCTACACCTTC.

The rearrangement joins TRBV7-9 to TRBJ2-3; D is unclear. Germline CDR1 reads SEHNR; CDR2 reads FQNEAQ (reference sequence). This CDR3 has 16 residues. Trimming left V 0 bases short and J 0 bases short, with 10 bases between. CDR3 loop: CASSLAPDGSTDTQYF. The CDR3 DNA reads TGTGCCAGCAGCTTAGCGCCCGACGGAAGCACAGATACGCAGTATTTT.

This rearrangement joins TRBV15 to TRBJ1-4, with 8 positions matching TRBD1. Germline V lookup: CDR1 LNHNV, CDR2 YYDKDF (reference sequence). V lost 3 bases, J lost 8 bases, and 5 bases stayed unmatched. The CDR3 is 14 amino acids. The CDR3 loop reads CATSRRTGFEKLFF. The CDR3 DNA reads as TGTGCCACCAGCAGGAGGACAGGGTTCGAAAAACTGTTTTTT.

On this clone: This specimen includes other DNA sequences encoding the same CDR3. The CDR3 spells CASSFWGAYEQYF. As DNA, the CDR3 is TGTGCCAGCAGCTTTTGGGGCGCATACGAGCAGTACTTC. J is TRBJ2-7 and V is TRBV7-2; D is perhaps TRBD1 (5 bases). CDR3 length: 13 amino acids. The germline gives CDR1 SGHTA, CDR2 FQGNSA. With 3 bases removed from V and 4 bases from J, the gap between germline ends came to 10 bases.

V and J are TRBV10-1 and TRBJ2-1; D is unclear. The CDR3 runs to 14 residues. Trimming pared 6 bases from V and 4 bases from J, leaving 13 bases between. Germline-derived CDR1 and CDR2 are WNHNN and SYGVQD (reference sequence). CDR3 nucleotides: TGCGCCAGCAGCACCGGAGCCCCTTACAATGAGCAGTTCTTC. Translating it yields CASSTGAPYNEQFF.

This clone was found once. This chain links TRBV28 with TRBJ1-2; no definite D call. Germline CDR1 is MDHEN and CDR2 is SYDVKM. This CDR3 comprises 12 residues. V lost 6 bases and J 7 bases, leaving 12 bases between the germline ends. As DNA, the CDR3 is TGTGCCAGCAGGCCGGGTTACTTTGGCTACACCTTC. Amino acid sequence: CASRPGYFGYTF.

The chain carries TRBV4-1 and TRBJ2-7, with D possibly being TRBD2 (6 bases). The CDR3 spans 14 residues. Between the trimmed V and J ends, which lost 3 bases and 2 bases, there was a span of 11 bases. Per the germline V gene, CDR1 is MGHRA and CDR2 is YSYEKL. The CDR3 DNA reads TGCGCCAGCAGCCATAGGGACTTAACCTACGAGCAGTACTTC. Amino acids: CASSHRDLTYEQYF.

The V gene is TRBV5-1, the J gene TRBJ1-3; the D is unclear. Trimming took 4 bases from V and 0 from J, leaving 8 bases between them. The CDR3 loop spans 14 amino acids. CDR1 is SGHRS, CDR2 YFSETQ, per germline. Written as DNA, the CDR3 is TGCGCCAGCAGCGGGCAAGGCTCTGGAAACACCATATATTTT. This sequence encodes CASSGQGSGNTIYF.

A few counts support this clone. This chain connects TRBV6-8 to TRBJ2-7, with D unclear. The germline V and J ends were trimmed by 8 bases and 0 bases, with 14 bases remaining between them. CDR1 is MNHGY, CDR2 SAAAGT, per germline. The CDR3 has 14 residues. The CDR3 nucleotides are TGTGCCAGCCGCTGCTTGGCTGACTCCTACGAGCAGTACTTC. This gives the protein CASRCLADSYEQYF.

This chain joins TRBV2 and TRBJ2-1, with 10 positions matching TRBD2. Germline loops: CDR1 SNHLY, CDR2 FYNNEI. V lost 3 bases, J lost 1 base, and 6 bases stayed unmatched. This CDR3 spans 17 amino acids. Here the CDR3 DNA reads TGTGCCAGCAGTGACTTAGCGGGAGGCCCTTCCTACAATGAGCAGTTCTTC. It is translated as CASSDLAGGPSYNEQFF. Looking up the rest from reference TRBV2 and TRBJ2-1 gives the full variable domain: EPEVTQTPSHQVTQMGQEVILRCVPISNHLYFYWYRQILGQKVEFLVSFYNNEISEKSEIFDDQFSVERPDGSNFTLKIRSTKLEDSAMYFCASSDLAGGPSYNEQFFGPGTRLTVL.

The chain employs TRBV6-5 and TRBJ1-6; no clear D. V lost 7 bases, J lost 10 bases, and 17 bases lay in between. The CDR3 totals 14 residues. The germline V gene has CDR1 MNHEY and CDR2 SVGAGI. For the CDR3, the DNA is TGTGCCAGCACCCCCGTGGGTAAAGGGTCACCCCTCCACTTT. Its protein product is CASTPVGKGSPLHF.

A note on this clone: This specimen includes other DNA sequences encoding the same CDR3. This chain connects TRBV24-1 to TRBJ2-2, with D uncertain. V gave up 5 bases and J gave up 3 bases, with 3 bases separating them. CDR3 length: 12 amino acids. CDR1 KGHDR and CDR2 SFDVKD come from the germline V gene. This CDR3 reads CATSAYTGELFF. The CDR3 nucleotides are TGTGCCACCAGTGCGTACACCGGGGAGCTGTTTTTT.

This rearrangement joins TRBV11-1 to TRBJ1-4; no definite D call. The V end was cut by 6 bases, the J end by 5 bases, with 10 bases between. The germline gives CDR1 SGHAT, CDR2 FQDESV (reference sequence). The CDR3 sequence is 13 residues long. CDR3 coding DNA: TGTGCCAGCAGTAGGGCAGGAAATGAAAAACTGTTTTTT. Its translation: CASSRAGNEKLFF.